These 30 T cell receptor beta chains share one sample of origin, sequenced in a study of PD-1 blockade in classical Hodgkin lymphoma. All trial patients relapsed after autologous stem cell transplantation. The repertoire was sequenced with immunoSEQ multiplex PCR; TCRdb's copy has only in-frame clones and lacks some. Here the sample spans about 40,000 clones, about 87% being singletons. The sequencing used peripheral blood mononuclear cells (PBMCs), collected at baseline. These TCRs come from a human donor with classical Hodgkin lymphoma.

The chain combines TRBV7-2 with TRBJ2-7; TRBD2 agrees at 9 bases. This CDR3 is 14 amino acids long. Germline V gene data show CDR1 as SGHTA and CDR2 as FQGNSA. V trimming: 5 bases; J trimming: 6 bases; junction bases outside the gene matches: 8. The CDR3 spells CASSPTLAGLEQYF. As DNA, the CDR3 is TGTGCCAGCAGCCCAACCCTAGCGGGACTCGAGCAGTACTTC.

The CDR3 here is CASSPGISYNEQFF. In DNA form, the CDR3 reads TGTGCCAGCAGCCCGGGGATCTCCTACAATGAGCAGTTCTTC. The chain joins TRBV28 to TRBJ2-1; maybe TRBD2 (5 bases). Trimming took 6 bases from V and 0 from J, leaving 9 bases between them. The CDR3 is made up of 14 amino acids. From germline, CDR1 is MDHEN and CDR2 SYDVKM.

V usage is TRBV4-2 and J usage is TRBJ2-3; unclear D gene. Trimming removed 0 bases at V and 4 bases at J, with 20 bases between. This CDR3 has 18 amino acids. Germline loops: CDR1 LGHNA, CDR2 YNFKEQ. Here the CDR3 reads CASSQDASTTLSPDTQYF. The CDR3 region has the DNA TGTGCCAGCAGCCAAGATGCCTCTACCACCCTCTCCCCAGATACGCAGTATTTT.

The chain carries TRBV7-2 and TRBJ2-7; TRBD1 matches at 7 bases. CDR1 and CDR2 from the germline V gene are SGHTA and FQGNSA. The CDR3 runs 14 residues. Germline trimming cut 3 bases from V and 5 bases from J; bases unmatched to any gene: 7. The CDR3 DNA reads TGTGCCAGCAGCTTTTCGAGGGGGCGCGACGAGCAGTACTTC. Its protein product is CASSFSRGRDEQYF.

CDR3 sequence: CASSRAGVPDTQYF. CDR3 DNA sequence: TGTGCCAGCTCACGGGCGGGAGTCCCAGATACGCAGTATTTT. This chain joins TRBV18 and TRBJ2-3, with 7 bases fitting TRBD2. Trimming took 4 bases from V and 4 from J; bases not matched to a gene: 5. The CDR3 length is 14 residues. Germline V gives CDR1 KGHSH, CDR2 LQKENI.

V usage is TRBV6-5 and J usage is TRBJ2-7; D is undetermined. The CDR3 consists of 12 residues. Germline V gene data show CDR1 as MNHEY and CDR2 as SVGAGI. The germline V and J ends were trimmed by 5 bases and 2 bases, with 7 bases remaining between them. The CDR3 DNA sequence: TGTGCCAGCAGTGAAAGTGCCTACGAGCAGTACTTC. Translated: CASSESAYEQYF.

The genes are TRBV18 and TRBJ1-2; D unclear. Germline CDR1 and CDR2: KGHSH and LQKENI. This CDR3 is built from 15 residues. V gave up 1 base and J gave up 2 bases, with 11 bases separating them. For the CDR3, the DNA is TGTGCCAGCTCACCACGGGAAGGCCAGAACTATGGCTACACCTTC. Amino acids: CASSPREGQNYGYTF.

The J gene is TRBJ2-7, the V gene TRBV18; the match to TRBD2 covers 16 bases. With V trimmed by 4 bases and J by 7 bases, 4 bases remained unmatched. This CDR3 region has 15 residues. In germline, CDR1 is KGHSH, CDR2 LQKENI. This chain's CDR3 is CASSLGLAGGEEQYF. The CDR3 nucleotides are TGTGCCAGCTCACTGGGACTAGCGGGAGGGGAAGAGCAGTACTTC.

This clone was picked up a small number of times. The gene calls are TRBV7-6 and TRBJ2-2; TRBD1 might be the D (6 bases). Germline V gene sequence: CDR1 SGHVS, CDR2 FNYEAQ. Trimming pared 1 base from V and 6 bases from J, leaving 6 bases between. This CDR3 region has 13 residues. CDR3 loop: CASSLEGAGELFF. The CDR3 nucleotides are TGTGCCAGCAGCTTAGAGGGGGCCGGGGAGCTGTTTTTT.

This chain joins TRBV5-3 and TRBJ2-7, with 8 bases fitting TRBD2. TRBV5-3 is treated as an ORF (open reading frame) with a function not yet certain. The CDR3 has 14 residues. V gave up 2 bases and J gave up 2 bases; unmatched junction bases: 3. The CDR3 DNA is TGTGCCAGAAGCTTCAGCGGGGGAACCTACGAGCAGTACTTC. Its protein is CARSFSGGTYEQYF.

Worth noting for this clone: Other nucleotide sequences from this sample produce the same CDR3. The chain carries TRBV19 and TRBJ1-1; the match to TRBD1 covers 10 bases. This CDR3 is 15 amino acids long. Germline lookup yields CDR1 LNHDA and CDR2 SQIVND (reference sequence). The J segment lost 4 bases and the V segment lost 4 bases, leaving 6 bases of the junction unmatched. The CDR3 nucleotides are TGTGCCAGTAGTACCCTCGGACAGGGGGGCACTGAAGCTTTCTTT. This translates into CASSTLGQGGTEAFF.

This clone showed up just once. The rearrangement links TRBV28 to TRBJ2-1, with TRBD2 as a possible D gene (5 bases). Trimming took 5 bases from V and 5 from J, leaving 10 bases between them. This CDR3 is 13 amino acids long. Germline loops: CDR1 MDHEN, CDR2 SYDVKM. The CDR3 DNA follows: TGTGCCAGCAGTATAGTGGGAGACAATGAGCAGTTCTTC. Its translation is CASSIVGDNEQFF.

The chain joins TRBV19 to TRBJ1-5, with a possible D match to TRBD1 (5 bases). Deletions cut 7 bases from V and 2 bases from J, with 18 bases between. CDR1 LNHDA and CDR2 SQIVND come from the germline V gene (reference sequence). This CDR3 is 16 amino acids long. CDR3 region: CASTSRALGGNQPQHF. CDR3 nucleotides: TGTGCCAGTACTTCCAGGGCCCTCGGCGGCAATCAGCCCCAGCATTTT. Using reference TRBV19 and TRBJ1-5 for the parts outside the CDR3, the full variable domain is DGGITQSPKYLFRKEGQNVTLSCEQNLNHDAMYWYRQDPGQGLRLIYYSQIVNDFQKGDIAEGYSVSREKKESFPLTVTSAQKNPTAFYLCASTSRALGGNQPQHFGDGTRLSIL.

The CDR3 loop reads CASSGIEDRDSYEQYF. For the CDR3, the DNA is TGTGCCAGCAGCGGGATTGAGGACAGGGATTCCTACGAGCAGTACTTC. J is TRBJ2-7 and V is TRBV21-1; TRBD1, the table's D call, lacks a check against the DNA. TRBV21-1 is a listed pseudogene. The CDR3 is 16 amino acids.

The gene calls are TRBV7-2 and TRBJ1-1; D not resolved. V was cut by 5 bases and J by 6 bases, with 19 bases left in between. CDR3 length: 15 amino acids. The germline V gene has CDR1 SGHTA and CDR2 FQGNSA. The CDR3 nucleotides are TGTGCCAGCAGCATACTTAATGTTGACCTGGCTGAAGCTTTCTTT. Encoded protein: CASSILNVDLAEAFF.

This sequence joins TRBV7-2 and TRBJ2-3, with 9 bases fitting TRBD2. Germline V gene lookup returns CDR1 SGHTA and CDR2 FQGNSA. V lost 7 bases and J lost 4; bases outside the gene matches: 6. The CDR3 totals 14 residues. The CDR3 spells CASKAGGLADTQYF. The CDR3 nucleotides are TGTGCCAGCAAGGCGGGGGGGCTCGCAGATACGCAGTATTTT.

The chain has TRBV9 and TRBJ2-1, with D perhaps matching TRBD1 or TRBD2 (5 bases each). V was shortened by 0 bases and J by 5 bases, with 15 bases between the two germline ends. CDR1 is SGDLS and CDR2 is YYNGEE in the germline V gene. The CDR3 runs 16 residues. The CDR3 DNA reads TGTGCCAGCAGCGTAGGTTTTGGGGCGAGGGACAATGAGCAGTTCTTC. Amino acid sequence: CASSVGFGARDNEQFF.

For the CDR3, the DNA is TGTGCCAGCAGCTTGTACAGGAACCAGCCCCAGCATTTT. Translation gives CASSLYRNQPQHF. The chain employs TRBV7-3 and TRBJ1-5; D possibly corresponds to TRBD1 (5 bases). The CDR3 consists of 13 residues. CDR1 SGHTA and CDR2 FQGTGA come from the germline V gene. V lost 3 bases to trimming and J lost 7 bases, with 10 bases between them.

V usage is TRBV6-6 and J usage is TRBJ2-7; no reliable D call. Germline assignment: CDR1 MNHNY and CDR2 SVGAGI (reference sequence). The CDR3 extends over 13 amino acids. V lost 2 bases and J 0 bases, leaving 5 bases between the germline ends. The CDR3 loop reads CASSYPDSYEQYF. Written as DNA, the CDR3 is TGTGCCAGCAGTTACCCGGACTCCTACGAGCAGTACTTC.

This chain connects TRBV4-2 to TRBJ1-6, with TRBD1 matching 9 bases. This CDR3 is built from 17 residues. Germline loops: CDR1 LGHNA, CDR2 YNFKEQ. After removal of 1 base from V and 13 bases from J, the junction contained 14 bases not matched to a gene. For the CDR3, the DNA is TGTGCCAGCAGCCAAGGGGGGGCCGGGACAGGGCAAAACCCCCTCCACTTT. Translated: CASSQGGAGTGQNPLHF.

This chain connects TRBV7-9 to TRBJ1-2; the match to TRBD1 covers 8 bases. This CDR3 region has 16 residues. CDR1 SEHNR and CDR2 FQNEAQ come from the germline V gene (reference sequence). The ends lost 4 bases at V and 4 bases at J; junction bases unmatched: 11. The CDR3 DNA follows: TGTGCCAGCAGCTCCTCCCCGGCCGGGACAGGCTATGGCTACACCTTC. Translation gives CASSSSPAGTGYGYTF.

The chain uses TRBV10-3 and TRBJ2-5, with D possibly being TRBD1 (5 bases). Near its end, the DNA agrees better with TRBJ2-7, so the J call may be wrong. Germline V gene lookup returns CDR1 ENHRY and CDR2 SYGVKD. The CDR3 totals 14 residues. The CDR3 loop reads CAITRSQDSYEQYF. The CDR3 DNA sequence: TGTGCCATCACCCGCTCACAGGACTCCTACGAGCAGTACTTC.

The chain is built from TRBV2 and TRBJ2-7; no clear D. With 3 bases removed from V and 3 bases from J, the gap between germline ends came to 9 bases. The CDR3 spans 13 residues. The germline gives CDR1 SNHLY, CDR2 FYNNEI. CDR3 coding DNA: TGTGCCAGCAGTGATTGGCGCAGCTACGAGCAGTACTTC. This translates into CASSDWRSYEQYF. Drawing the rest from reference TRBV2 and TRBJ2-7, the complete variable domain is EPEVTQTPSHQVTQMGQEVILRCVPISNHLYFYWYRQILGQKVEFLVSFYNNEISEKSEIFDDQFSVERPDGSNFTLKIRSTKLEDSAMYFCASSDWRSYEQYFGPGTRLTVT.

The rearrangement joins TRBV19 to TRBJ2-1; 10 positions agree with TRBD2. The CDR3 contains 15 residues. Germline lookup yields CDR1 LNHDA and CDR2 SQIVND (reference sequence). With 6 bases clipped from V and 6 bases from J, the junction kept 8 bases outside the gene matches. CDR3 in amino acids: CASRLAGRPRNEQFF. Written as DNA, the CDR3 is TGTGCCAGTAGACTAGCGGGGCGGCCCCGCAATGAGCAGTTCTTC.

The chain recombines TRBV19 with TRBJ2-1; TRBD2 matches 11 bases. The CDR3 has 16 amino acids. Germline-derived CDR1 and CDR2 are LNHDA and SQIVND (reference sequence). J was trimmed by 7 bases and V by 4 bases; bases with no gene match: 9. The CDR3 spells CASSRLAGGPHNEQFF. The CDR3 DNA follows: TGTGCCAGTAGTAGATTAGCGGGAGGGCCACATAATGAGCAGTTCTTC.

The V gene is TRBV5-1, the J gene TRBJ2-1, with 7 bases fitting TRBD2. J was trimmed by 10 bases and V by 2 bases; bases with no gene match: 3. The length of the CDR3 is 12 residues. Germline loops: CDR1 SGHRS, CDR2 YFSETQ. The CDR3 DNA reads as TGCGCCAGCAGCTTTGCGGGGGTCGAGCAGTTCTTC. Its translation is CASSFAGVEQFF.

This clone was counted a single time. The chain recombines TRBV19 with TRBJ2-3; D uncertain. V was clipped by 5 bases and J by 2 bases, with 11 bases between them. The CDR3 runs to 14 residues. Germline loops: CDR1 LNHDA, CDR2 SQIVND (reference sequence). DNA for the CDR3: TGTGCCAGTAGTGCCGCCCTTACCACAGATACGCAGTATTTT. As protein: CASSAALTTDTQYF.

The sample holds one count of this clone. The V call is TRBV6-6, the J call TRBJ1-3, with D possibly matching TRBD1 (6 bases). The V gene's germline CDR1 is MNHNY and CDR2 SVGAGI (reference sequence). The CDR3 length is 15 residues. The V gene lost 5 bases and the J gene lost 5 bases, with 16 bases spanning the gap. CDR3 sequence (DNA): TGTGCCAGCAGTCTCGGGGCAGGGGTACGAAACACCATATATTTT. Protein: CASSLGAGVRNTIYF.

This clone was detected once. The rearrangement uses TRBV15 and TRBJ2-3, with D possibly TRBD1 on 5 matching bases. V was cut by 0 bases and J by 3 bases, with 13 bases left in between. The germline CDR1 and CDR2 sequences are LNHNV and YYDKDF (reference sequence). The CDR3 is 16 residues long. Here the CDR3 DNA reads TGTGCCACCAGCAGAGACTTAGGGGTGACGACAGATACGCAGTATTTT. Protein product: CATSRDLGVTTDTQYF.

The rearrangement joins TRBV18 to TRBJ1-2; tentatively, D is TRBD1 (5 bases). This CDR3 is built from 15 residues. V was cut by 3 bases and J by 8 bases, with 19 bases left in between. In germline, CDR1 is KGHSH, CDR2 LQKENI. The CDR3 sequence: CASSPRRNGDSGYTF. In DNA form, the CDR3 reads TGTGCCAGCTCACCTCGGAGAAACGGGGACTCGGGCTACACCTTC.